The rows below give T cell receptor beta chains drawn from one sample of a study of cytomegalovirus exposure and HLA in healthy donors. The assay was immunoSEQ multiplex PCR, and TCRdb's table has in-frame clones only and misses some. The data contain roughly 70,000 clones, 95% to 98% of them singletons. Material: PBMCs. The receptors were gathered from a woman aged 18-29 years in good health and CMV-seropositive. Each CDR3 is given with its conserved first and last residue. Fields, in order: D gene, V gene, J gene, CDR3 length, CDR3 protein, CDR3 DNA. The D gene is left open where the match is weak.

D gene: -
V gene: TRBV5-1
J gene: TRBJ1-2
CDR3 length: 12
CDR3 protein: CASSLAGDGYTF
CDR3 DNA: TGCGCCAGCAGCTTGGCAGGGGATGGCTACACCTTC

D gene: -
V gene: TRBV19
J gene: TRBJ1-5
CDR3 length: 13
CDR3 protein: CASSLDWSQPQHF
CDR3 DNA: TGTGCCAGTAGTTTGGATTGGAGTCAGCCCCAGCATTTT

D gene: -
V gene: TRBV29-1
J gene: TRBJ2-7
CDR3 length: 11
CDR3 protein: CSVLRLGEQYF
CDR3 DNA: TGCAGCGTTCTCAGGTTAGGCGAGCAGTACTTC

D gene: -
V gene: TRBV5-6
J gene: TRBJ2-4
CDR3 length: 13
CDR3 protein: CASSLMTEDIQYF
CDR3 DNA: TGTGCCAGCAGCTTGATGACAGAGGACATTCAGTACTTC

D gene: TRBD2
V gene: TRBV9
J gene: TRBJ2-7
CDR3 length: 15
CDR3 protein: CASSPTSGKVYEQYF
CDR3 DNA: TGTGCCAGCAGCCCGACGAGCGGGAAGGTCTACGAGCAGTACTTC

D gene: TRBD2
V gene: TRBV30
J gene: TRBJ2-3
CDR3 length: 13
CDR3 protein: CAWSGGRGYTQYF
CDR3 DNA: TGTGCCTGGAGTGGCGGGAGGGGCTATACGCAGTATTTT

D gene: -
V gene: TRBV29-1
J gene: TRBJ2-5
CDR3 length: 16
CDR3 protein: CSVEVGAGSPTETQYF
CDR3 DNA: TGCAGCGTTGAAGTTGGGGCAGGCTCGCCGACGGAGACCCAGTACTTC

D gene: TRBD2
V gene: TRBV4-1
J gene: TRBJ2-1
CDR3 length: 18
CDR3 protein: CASSQDTRTSGVYNEQFF
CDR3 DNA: TGCGCCAGCAGCCAAGATACCCGGACTAGCGGCGTGTACAATGAGCAGTTCTTC

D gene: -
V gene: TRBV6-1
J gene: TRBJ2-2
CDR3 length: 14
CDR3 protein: CASSRDINTGELFF
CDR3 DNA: TGTGCCAGCAGCCGTGACATTAACACCGGGGAGCTGTTTTTT

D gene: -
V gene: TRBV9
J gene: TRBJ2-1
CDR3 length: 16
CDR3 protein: CASSEGGRTDYNEQFF
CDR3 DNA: TGTGCCAGCAGCGAGGGGGGGAGGACTGACTACAATGAGCAGTTCTTC

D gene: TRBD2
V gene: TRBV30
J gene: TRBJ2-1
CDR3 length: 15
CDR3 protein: CAWSVGLADYNEQFF
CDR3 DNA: TGTGCCTGGAGTGTCGGTCTAGCGGACTACAATGAGCAGTTCTTC

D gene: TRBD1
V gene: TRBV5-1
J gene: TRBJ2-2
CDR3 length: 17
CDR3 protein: CASSNNRGPGQTGELFF
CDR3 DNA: TGCGCCAGCAGCAATAACAGGGGGCCTGGACAGACCGGGGAGCTGTTTTTT

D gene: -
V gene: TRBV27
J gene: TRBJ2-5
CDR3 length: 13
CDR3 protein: CASSADFQETQYF
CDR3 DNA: TGTGCCAGCAGTGCGGACTTCCAAGAGACCCAGTACTTC

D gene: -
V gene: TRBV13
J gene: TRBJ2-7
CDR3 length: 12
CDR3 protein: CASSLLGGEQYF
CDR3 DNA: TGTGCCAGCAGCTTACTAGGGGGTGAGCAGTACTTC

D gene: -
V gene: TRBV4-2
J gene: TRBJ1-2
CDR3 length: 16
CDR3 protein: CASSQESGAMDYGYTF
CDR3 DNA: TGTGCCAGCAGCCAAGAATCTGGGGCGATGGACTATGGCTACACCTTC

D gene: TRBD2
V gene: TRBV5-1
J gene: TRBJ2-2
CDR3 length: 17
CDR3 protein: CASSLDPAGGTAGELFF
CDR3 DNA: TGCGCCAGCAGCTTGGACCCAGCGGGAGGGACCGCCGGGGAGCTGTTTTTT

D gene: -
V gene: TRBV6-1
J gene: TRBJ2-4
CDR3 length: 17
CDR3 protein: CASSALLGRLAKNIQYF
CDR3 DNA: TGTGCCAGCAGTGCACTACTAGGCCGCTTAGCCAAAAACATTCAGTACTTC

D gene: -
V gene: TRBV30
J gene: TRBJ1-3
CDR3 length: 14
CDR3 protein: CAWSGRSSGNTIYF
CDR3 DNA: TGTGCCTGGAGTGGACGGAGCTCTGGAAACACCATATATTTT

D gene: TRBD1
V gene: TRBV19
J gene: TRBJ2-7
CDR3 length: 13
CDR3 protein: CASSIQGAYEQYF
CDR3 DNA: TGTGCCAGTAGTATACAGGGGGCCTACGAGCAGTACTTC

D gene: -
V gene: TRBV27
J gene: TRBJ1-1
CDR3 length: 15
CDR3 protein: CASSFAGVAHTEAFF
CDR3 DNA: TGTGCCAGCAGTTTTGCCGGGGTCGCACACACTGAAGCTTTCTTT

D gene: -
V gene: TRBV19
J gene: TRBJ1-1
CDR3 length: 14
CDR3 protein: CASSDQGLNTEAFF
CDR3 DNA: TGTGCCAGTAGTGATCAGGGACTAAACACTGAAGCTTTCTTT

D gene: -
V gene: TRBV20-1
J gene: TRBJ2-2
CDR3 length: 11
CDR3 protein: CSARQGGELFF
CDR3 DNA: TGCAGTGCTAGACAGGGTGGGGAGCTGTTTTTT

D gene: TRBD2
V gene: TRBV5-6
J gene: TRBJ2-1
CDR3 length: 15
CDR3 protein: CASSLAPLAGNEQFF
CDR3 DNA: TGTGCCAGCAGCTTGGCCCCTCTAGCGGGCAATGAGCAGTTCTTC

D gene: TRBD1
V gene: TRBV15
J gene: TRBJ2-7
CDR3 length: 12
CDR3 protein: CATGRDSYEQYF
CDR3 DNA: TGTGCCACCGGCCGGGACAGCTACGAGCAGTACTTC

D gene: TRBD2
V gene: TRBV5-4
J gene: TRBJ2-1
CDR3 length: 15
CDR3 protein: CASSGTSGHYNEQFF
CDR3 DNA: TGTGCCAGCAGCGGGACTAGCGGTCACTACAATGAGCAGTTCTTC

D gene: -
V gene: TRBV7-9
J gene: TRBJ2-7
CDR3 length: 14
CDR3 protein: CASSQSGETYEQYF
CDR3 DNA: TGTGCCAGCAGCCAGTCGGGGGAAACCTACGAGCAGTACTTC